The T cell receptor (beta chain) under discussion was sequenced for a study of technical replicates of blood from several donors. Per the germline V gene, CDR1 is PRHDT and CDR2 is FYEKMQ (reference sequence). The CDR3 runs to 13 residues. The V end lost 2 bases, the J end lost 8 bases, and 12 bases lay between the germline ends. Produced via immunoSEQ multiplex PCR; TCRdb's table is partial and in-frame only. This table holds around 68,000 clones, 91% found once. Sequenced: T cells isolated from PBMCs. This sequence was found in a human donor in good health. Some clones in this sample may be carry-over from other donors' samples. This chain links TRBV13 with TRBJ1-1; D is unresolved. As DNA, the CDR3 is TGTGCCAGCAGCTTATCCCGGGATCCCGAAGCTTTCTTT. It codes for CASSLSRDPEAFF.